This TCR beta chain was obtained from a study of blood T cell repertoires in COVID-19. Study at large: The samples span acute and convalescent COVID-19 from the United States, Italy and Spain. In each case, the material was cDNA or gDNA derived from T cells, B-cell-depleted T cells, or PBMCs.

Trimming cost V 4 bases and J 2 bases, with 11 bases left between them. Germline V gene sequence: CDR1 SGHRS, CDR2 YFSETQ. This CDR3 is built from 14 residues. In the original analysis: From reference gene primer amplification, estimates of nucleated cell counts were derived. Libraries were prepared by immunoSEQ multiplex PCR; TCRdb keeps only in-frame clonotypes and omits some of them. V and J calls and clone size are given by that table; D and trimming were obtained from the DNA. The sample carries 35,000 to 55,000 clones, more than 70% recorded once. The chain joins TRBV5-1 to TRBJ2-3, with D perhaps matching TRBD2 (6 bases). The sample comprised peripheral blood. The TCR was taken from a human donor in a cohort sampled during active COVID-19. In nucleotides, the CDR3 is TGCGCCAGCAGCGGAGGGGAGGTCACAGATACGCAGTATTTT. Translated, it gives CASSGGEVTDTQYF.